A single sample is the source of the 25 T cell receptor beta chains below, sequenced in a study of CD8+ T cells in alopecia areata. Documented treatment: oral pan-JAK inhibitor, 5-10 mg twice daily. Isolated RNA was reverse transcribed into cDNA used as the sequencing template. Some clones are missing from TCRdb's copy, which holds only in-frame ones; the method was immunoSEQ multiplex PCR. The sample records approximately 130,000 clones, around 60% being singletons. The sample here was CD4+ T cells sorted from blood, taken at week 4, from a patient treated with tofacitinib. The receptors stem from a human donor with alopecia areata.

This clone was observed a single time. This sequence joins TRBV18 and TRBJ2-7; 10 bases are a match to TRBD1. Germline CDR1 is KGHSH and CDR2 is LQKENI. The CDR3 length is 16 residues. The junction had 6 bases not matched to a gene; V was cut back by 0 bases and J by 4 bases. CDR3 loop: CASSPPRQGAIYEQYF. The CDR3 DNA reads as TGTGCCAGCTCACCACCCCGACAGGGGGCAATTTACGAGCAGTACTTC.

The chain uses TRBV5-6 and TRBJ2-7; unclear D gene. There are 14 residues in the CDR3. V lost 4 bases and J lost 2, with 13 bases in between. The V gene's germline CDR1 is SGHDT and CDR2 YYEEEE. Written as DNA, the CDR3 is TGTGCCAGCAGCGCGGTAGGCGGCCCCTACGAGCAGTACTTC. Translation gives CASSAVGGPYEQYF.

This clone was seen a handful of times. This chain joins TRBV7-2 and TRBJ2-7, with a possible D match to TRBD2 (6 bases). The CDR3 loop spans 15 amino acids. Germline-derived CDR1 and CDR2 are SGHTA and FQGNSA. The ends were cut back, 0 bases at V and 4 bases at J, with 13 bases in the middle. CDR3 bases: TGTGCCAGCAGCTTAGCTAGCGGAGAGATGTACGAGCAGTACTTC. Its translation: CASSLASGEMYEQYF.

The chain joins TRBV4-1 to TRBJ2-5, with 10 bases that match TRBD2. The V segment lost 8 bases and the J segment 5 bases; nucleotides outside the gene matches: 11. The CDR3 loop spans 15 amino acids. The germline V gene has CDR1 MGHRA and CDR2 YSYEKL. In DNA, the CDR3 is TGCGCCAGCCACGCCCCCGGGACTAGCGACGAGACCCAGTACTTC. Translating gives CASHAPGTSDETQYF.

This clone was counted between two and nine times. The genes are TRBV5-6 and TRBJ2-7; 7 bases match TRBD1. CDR3 length: 14 amino acids. CDR1 and CDR2 from the germline V gene are SGHDT and YYEEEE. V shed 1 base, J shed 3 bases, and the junction held 4 bases outside the gene matches. For the CDR3, the DNA is TGTGCCAGCAGCTTGCACAGGGGCCACTACGAGCAGTACTTC. This encodes CASSLHRGHYEQYF.

The chain has TRBV19 and TRBJ1-1; D unclear. This CDR3 is built from 12 residues. The V gene's germline CDR1 is LNHDA and CDR2 SQIVND (reference sequence). The V gene lost 9 bases and the J gene lost 0 bases, with 8 bases spanning the gap. In DNA, the CDR3 is TGTGCCAGCTCGCCCCTGAACACTGAAGCTTTCTTT. It is translated as CASSPLNTEAFF.

This clone was seen at least ten times. The chain employs TRBV7-7 and TRBJ2-5, with D hard to call. The V end lost 1 base, the J end lost 5 bases, and 11 bases lay between the germline ends. This CDR3 is 14 amino acids long. Germline loops: CDR1 SSHAT, CDR2 FNYEAQ (reference sequence). DNA for the CDR3: TGTGCCAGCAGCTTAGGTCCCTCGGCGGAGACCCAGTACTTC. It translates to CASSLGPSAETQYF.

This chain joins TRBV5-5 and TRBJ2-5; weak D call: TRBD1 (6 bases). Per the germline V gene, CDR1 is SGHKS and CDR2 is YYEKEE (reference sequence). The ends were cut back, 2 bases at V and 1 base at J, with 9 bases in the middle. This CDR3 is 14 amino acids long. The CDR3 loop is CASSFQTGQETQYF. CDR3 DNA: TGTGCCAGCAGCTTCCAGACAGGCCAAGAGACCCAGTACTTC.

CDR3 in amino acids: CASSYKEWSEAFF. CDR3 DNA sequence: TGTGCCAGCAGTTACAAAGAATGGTCTGAAGCTTTCTTT. V gene TRBV6-5 combines with J gene TRBJ1-1; D gene ambiguous. The germline V gene has CDR1 MNHEY and CDR2 SVGAGI. The CDR3 spans 13 residues. Deletions cut 2 bases from V and 6 bases from J, with 10 bases between.

V and J are TRBV5-4 and TRBJ2-5; TRBD2 agrees at 9 bases. After removal of 5 bases from V and 2 bases from J, the junction contained 4 bases not matched to a gene. The CDR3 covers 14 residues. Germline assignment: CDR1 SGHNT and CDR2 YYREEE (reference sequence). DNA for the CDR3: TGTGCCAGCAGAGCGGGGGGTCGACAAGAGACCCAGTACTTC. Its translation: CASRAGGRQETQYF.

The chain carries TRBV30 and TRBJ1-4; the match to TRBD1 covers 8 bases. The germline gives CDR1 GTSNPN, CDR2 SVGIG (reference sequence). The CDR3 is made up of 14 amino acids. The V segment lost 3 bases and the J segment 5 bases; nucleotides outside the gene matches: 5. CDR3 protein: CAWRPRTGNEKLFF. CDR3 nucleotides: TGTGCCTGGAGGCCCCGGACAGGGAATGAAAAACTGTTTTTT.

The chain couples TRBV27 to TRBJ2-7; 9 bases fit TRBD2. V was clipped by 3 bases and J by 4 bases; unmatched bases: 10. This CDR3 region has 16 residues. The germline gives CDR1 MNHEY, CDR2 SMNVEV (reference sequence). The CDR3 sequence: CASSLGTSPLSYEQYF. For the CDR3, the DNA is TGTGCCAGCAGTTTGGGGACTAGCCCTCTCTCTTACGAGCAGTACTTC.

The gene calls are TRBV4-3 and TRBJ1-2, with D perhaps matching TRBD1 (5 bases). The V end was cut by 1 base, the J end by 2 bases, with 8 bases between. CDR1 and CDR2 (germline): LGHNA, YSLEER. The CDR3 length is 14 residues. The CDR3 loop is CASSQGDGNYGYTF. CDR3 DNA sequence: TGCGCCAGCAGCCAAGGGGACGGAAACTATGGCTACACCTTC.

The V gene is TRBV7-2, the J gene TRBJ2-5; 11 bases are a match to TRBD2. Germline values: CDR1 SGHTA, CDR2 FQGNSA. V lost 5 bases to trimming and J lost 4 bases; unmatched junction nucleotides: 6. The CDR3 loop spans 15 amino acids. For the CDR3, the DNA is TGTGCCAGCAGCGAGCCGGGACTAGCGGTAGAGACCCAGTACTTC. Translation gives CASSEPGLAVETQYF.

This clone showed up just a few times. The chain joins TRBV5-1 to TRBJ2-7; a possible D gene is TRBD2 (7 bases). The CDR3 is made up of 13 amino acids. The V gene's germline CDR1 is SGHRS and CDR2 YFSETQ. V lost 2 bases and J 6 bases, leaving 12 bases between the germline ends. Here the CDR3 DNA reads TGCGCCAGCAGCTTCTCGGGGGGCGGCGAGCAGTACTTC. It encodes CASSFSGGGEQYF.

As for this clone: No DNA is shown, since the ends of the CDR3 on it are uncertain; the CDR3 is the one TCRdb lists. The chain has TRBV28 and TRBJ2-1; TRBD1, as called in the table, went unchecked against the DNA. Germline lookup yields CDR1 MDHEN and CDR2 SYDVKM. The CDR3 is 14 amino acids in total, end residues counted. The CDR3 sequence is CASSSSTGNNEQFF.

The chain carries TRBV29-1 and TRBJ2-3, with 9 positions matching TRBD1. V lost 7 bases to trimming and J lost 6 bases; unmatched junction nucleotides: 5. Germline CDR1 SQVTM, CDR2 ANQGSEA. CDR3 length equals 12 residues. The CDR3 spells CSETQGADTQYF. DNA of the CDR3: TGCAGCGAAACACAGGGGGCCGATACGCAGTATTTT.

The V gene is TRBV14, the J gene TRBJ2-7; D call uncertain. The length of the CDR3 is 15 residues. The germline gives CDR1 SGHDN, CDR2 FVKESK. Trimming removed 0 bases at V and 7 bases at J, with 16 bases between. DNA for the CDR3: TGTGCCAGCAGCCAAGATTGGTCCCTAGGAAGAGAGCAGTACTTC. It translates to CASSQDWSLGREQYF.

The V and J genes are TRBV9 and TRBJ1-6; D unresolved. Trimming cost V 2 bases and J 0 bases, with 9 bases left between them. Germline V gene lookup returns CDR1 SGDLS and CDR2 YYNGEE. CDR3 length: 16 residues. The CDR3 protein is CASSVSEYSYNSPLHF. CDR3 DNA sequence: TGTGCCAGCAGCGTTAGTGAATACTCCTATAATTCACCCCTCCACTTT.

V and J are TRBV9 and TRBJ2-5; 7 nucleotides match TRBD1. The CDR3 is made up of 15 amino acids. V was pared by 4 bases and J by 2 bases, with 8 bases of the junction left unmatched. Germline CDR1 SGDLS, CDR2 YYNGEE. CDR3 sequence: CASSRTGVRQETQYF. DNA of the CDR3: TGTGCCAGCAGCAGAACAGGGGTTCGTCAAGAGACCCAGTACTTC.

This clone was recorded only once. The chain combines TRBV7-9 with TRBJ2-3, with no clear D. CDR3 length: 14 residues. The germline CDR1 and CDR2 sequences are SEHNR and FQNEAQ (reference sequence). V was trimmed by 9 bases and J by 2 bases, leaving 15 bases between them. Written as DNA, the CDR3 is TGTGCCAGTACCCTTGCCAGTCTCACAGATACGCAGTATTTT. Translation: CASTLASLTDTQYF.

The chain recombines TRBV7-2 with TRBJ2-1; 14 nucleotides line up with TRBD2. CDR3 length equals 18 residues. The V segment lost 5 bases and the J segment 3 bases; nucleotides outside the gene matches: 9. Looked up from germline, CDR1 is SGHTA and CDR2 is FQGNSA. DNA for the CDR3: TGTGCCAGCAGCCCCGGACTAGCGGGGGGCACCGGCTACAATGAGCAGTTCTTC. Translation gives CASSPGLAGGTGYNEQFF.

V gene TRBV30 combines with J gene TRBJ1-5, with a weak D call TRBD1 (6 bases). The germline V gene has CDR1 GTSNPN and CDR2 SVGIG (reference sequence). Trimming took off 2 bases at V and 7 bases at J, with 15 bases between the two ends. CDR3 length equals 14 residues. The CDR3 nucleotides are TGTGCCTGGAGTCAGGACAGTACGGACCAGCCCCAGCATTTT. It is translated as CAWSQDSTDQPQHF. Supplemented by reference TRBV30 and TRBJ1-5, the full variable domain reads SQTIHQWPATLVQPVGSPLSLECTVEGTSNPNLYWYRQAAGRGLQLLFYSVGIGQISSEVPQNLSASRPQDRQFILSSKKLLLSDSGFYLCAWSQDSTDQPQHFGDGTRLSIL.

This chain joins TRBV18 and TRBJ1-4; TRBD1 agrees at 8 bases. The germline CDR1 and CDR2 sequences are KGHSH and LQKENI. Losses at the gene ends were 6 bases for V and 4 bases for J; bases not matched to a gene: 10. CDR3 size: 16 residues. The CDR3 region is CASSQTLTGDNEKLFF. As DNA, the CDR3 is TGTGCCAGCTCTCAGACTTTGACAGGGGATAATGAAAAACTGTTTTTT.

CDR3 region: CASSRRSGEAFF. The CDR3 DNA is TGTGCCAGCAGTCGAAGGTCGGGCGAAGCTTTCTTT. The rearrangement links TRBV7-2 to TRBJ1-1, with no clear D. V was pared by 6 bases and J by 8 bases, with 13 bases between. Germline V gene sequence: CDR1 SGHTA, CDR2 FQGNSA. This CDR3 contains 12 residues.